The clone carrying this TCR beta chain was observed at least ten times. Antigen specificity is unknown. CDR1 is LGHDT and CDR2 is YNNKEL in the germline V gene (reference sequence). The CDR3 sequence is 15 residues long. The V gene end was trimmed by 4 bases and the J gene end by 10 bases; junction bases not matched to a gene: 11. TCR beta libraries were built with iRepertoire HTBI primers and Arm-PCR of CDR3 regions. TCRdb called the multiplex PCR reads again in MiXCR, with one record for every CDR3 protein. The table lists approximately 490,000 distinct CDR3 sequences, 15% to 20% of them singletons, with 10% to 15% in the top ten. The sample originates from a study of regulatory T cells in long-lasting Graves disease. Study conclusions and caveats: Patients with persistent disease showed a bias toward TRBV28, TRBJ1-2 and TRBJ2-5.

Specified time point: newly diagnosed GD, antithyroid drugs for less than 3 months. Researchers made the TCR library from RNA that was extracted from PBMCs. The same sample was also used in a study of T cells in Graves' hyperthyroidism and ophthalmopathy. That study adds: Most clonotypes expanded in the thyroid (above 0.001) were also present in blood.

V is TRBV3-1 and J is TRBJ2-1; 9 bases are shared with TRBD2. The sample consisted of peripheral blood mononuclear cells (PBMCs), taken at new diagnosis, from a patient treated with antithyroid drugs. The clonotype comes from a man aged 40-49 years with Graves disease. CDR3 region: CASSPLAGLLGEQFF. CDR3 sequence (DNA): TGTGCCAGCAGCCCACTAGCGGGTTTACTTGGGGAGCAGTTCTTC.